This entry lists 18 T cell receptor beta chains sequenced from one sample in a study of cytomegalovirus exposure and HLA in healthy donors. PCR primers comprised 60 Vbeta and 13 Jbeta primers. This table comes from immunoSEQ multiplex PCR, and its TCRdb copy is limited to in-frame clones, with some not included. This sample has roughly 140,000 clones; about 80% occur once, and the top ten carry 3.9%. The sample was PBMCs. The source is a man aged 18 to 29 in good health and CMV-seronegative.

This clone was counted only a few times. The rearrangement joins TRBV5-1 to TRBJ2-5; 10 bases are shared with TRBD1. The J call could be wrong; TRBJ2-7 is a better fit for the DNA end. The CDR3 is 16 residues long. Germline CDR1 SGHRS, CDR2 YFSETQ. CDR3 in DNA: TGCGCCAGCAGCTGGACCCTGACAGGGGGCAGCTACGAGCAGTACTTC. Translation: CASSWTLTGGSYEQYF.

The chain recombines TRBV15 with TRBJ2-3; 7 bases agree with TRBD2. The V and J ends lost 5 bases and 1 base, in that order; junction bases with no gene match: 6. The CDR3 spans 15 residues. CDR1 is LNHNV and CDR2 is YYDKDF in the germline V gene (reference sequence). This CDR3 is CATSDRDYGTDTQYF. CDR3 coding DNA: TGTGCCACCAGCGACCGGGACTACGGCACAGATACGCAGTATTTT.

V is TRBV9 and J is TRBJ1-1; 8 bases fit TRBD1. Germline CDR1 SGDLS, CDR2 YYNGEE. With V trimmed by 1 base and J by 4 bases, 3 bases remained unmatched. CDR3 length: 14 residues. CDR3 sequence: CASSVQGAGTEAFF. The CDR3 bases are TGTGCCAGCAGCGTACAGGGGGCTGGCACTGAAGCTTTCTTT.

This clone has only one observation. This rearrangement joins TRBV4-1 to TRBJ1-2; D is undetermined. The V gene's germline CDR1 is MGHRA and CDR2 YSYEKL. This CDR3 is 14 amino acids long. Trimming stripped 0 bases from V and 3 bases from J, with 8 bases between. This CDR3 is CASSQDVTYYGYTF. Here the CDR3 DNA reads TGCGCCAGCAGCCAAGATGTGACTTACTATGGCTACACCTTC.

The rearrangement joins TRBV14 to TRBJ2-1, with D maybe TRBD1 (6 bases). This CDR3 has 14 amino acids. CDR1 and CDR2 from the germline V gene are SGHDN and FVKESK. The ends were cut back, 1 base at V and 6 bases at J, with 10 bases in the middle. CDR3 protein: CASSQVSGVNEQFF. The CDR3 DNA is TGTGCCAGCAGCCAAGTTTCAGGGGTCAATGAGCAGTTCTTC.

The rearrangement links TRBV4-1 to TRBJ1-5; D uncertain. The CDR3 length is 15 residues. The germline CDR1 and CDR2 sequences are MGHRA and YSYEKL. Between the trimmed V and J ends, which lost 2 bases and 4 bases, there was a span of 12 bases. CDR3: CASSQPIAGNQPQHF. DNA for the CDR3: TGCGCCAGCAGCCAACCCATCGCCGGGAATCAGCCCCAGCATTTT.

The J gene is TRBJ1-4, the V gene TRBV30; 9 positions agree with TRBD1. The CDR3 extends over 16 amino acids. The germline gives CDR1 GTSNPN, CDR2 SVGIG (reference sequence). Trimming cost V 0 bases and J 7 bases; bases outside gene matches: 9. CDR3 loop: CAWSVMRDRAGEKLFF. The CDR3, as DNA: TGTGCCTGGAGTGTGATGAGGGACAGGGCTGGTGAAAAACTGTTTTTT.

This chain uses TRBV6-5 with TRBJ1-2; 7 bases fit TRBD1. V shed 0 bases and J 4 bases; nucleotides not matched to a gene: 8. This CDR3 spans 16 amino acids. CDR1 is MNHEY and CDR2 is SVGAGI in the germline V gene. The CDR3, as DNA: TGTGCCAGCAGTTACTCGATTTTACGACAGGGCTATGGCTACACCTTC. Its translation is CASSYSILRQGYGYTF.

The CDR3 region has the DNA TGTGCCAGCGGCCCCGGGACAGGGGCCTACGAGCAGTACTTC. Its translation is CASGPGTGAYEQYF. The chain is built from TRBV6-5 and TRBJ2-7, with TRBD1 matching over 10 bases. CDR1 MNHEY and CDR2 SVGAGI come from the germline V gene. The CDR3 is 14 residues long. J was trimmed by 2 bases and V by 8 bases; bases with no gene match: 6.

The chain joins TRBV7-2 to TRBJ1-2; D is undetermined. CDR3 length: 13 residues. CDR1 is SGHTA, CDR2 FQGNSA, per germline. V lost 1 base and J 4 bases, leaving 7 bases between the germline ends. CDR3 protein: CASSLGGLYGYTF. CDR3 nucleotide sequence: TGTGCCAGCAGCTTAGGCGGACTCTATGGCTACACCTTC.

J is TRBJ2-1 and V is TRBV5-4; 8 nucleotides align to TRBD2. CDR1 SGHNT and CDR2 YYREEE come from the germline V gene (reference sequence). V gave up 4 bases and J gave up 3 bases; unmatched junction bases: 12. The CDR3 contains 17 residues. CDR3 protein: CASSARLAGGLYNEQFF. In DNA, the CDR3 is TGTGCCAGCAGCGCCCGACTGGCGGGGGGTCTCTACAATGAGCAGTTCTTC.

J is TRBJ2-1 and V is TRBV6-4, with TRBD2 matching 7 bases. V lost 6 bases to trimming and J lost 2 bases; unmatched junction nucleotides: 7. The CDR3 extends over 15 amino acids. The germline V gene has CDR1 MRHNA and CDR2 SNTAGT. In DNA, the CDR3 is TGTGCCAGCAGCAGACGGGAGGCCCCCTACAATGAGCAGTTCTTC. Its protein product is CASSRREAPYNEQFF.

CDR3: CASSLYPAGGPGELFF. For the CDR3, the DNA is TGTGCCAGCAGCTTATACCCCGCGGGAGGGCCCGGGGAGCTGTTTTTT. The gene calls are TRBV7-2 and TRBJ2-2; 9 bases are a match to TRBD2. Germline assignment: CDR1 SGHTA and CDR2 FQGNSA. After removal of 2 bases from V and 6 bases from J, the junction contained 7 bases not matched to a gene. The CDR3 is 16 amino acids.

This clone was observed a handful of times. The chain has TRBV7-6 and TRBJ2-5; D is uncertain. CDR1 is SGHVS, CDR2 FNYEAQ, per germline. Trimming took 1 base from V and 5 from J, leaving 11 bases between them. This CDR3 has 14 amino acids. The CDR3 reads CASSLGTARETQYF. In DNA form, the CDR3 reads TGTGCCAGCAGCTTAGGAACCGCCAGGGAGACCCAGTACTTC.

V gene TRBV27 combines with J gene TRBJ2-5; a weak D match, TRBD2 (5 bases). V was clipped by 2 bases and J by 5 bases, with 9 bases between them. Germline lookup yields CDR1 MNHEY and CDR2 SMNVEV (reference sequence). The CDR3 covers 13 residues. CDR3 loop: CASSLTREETQYF. CDR3 sequence (DNA): TGTGCCAGCAGTTTAACTAGGGAGGAGACCCAGTACTTC.

Only a few counts were recorded for this clone. The chain uses TRBV11-2 and TRBJ2-5, with D maybe TRBD2 (6 bases). Germline V gene sequence: CDR1 SGHAT, CDR2 FQNNGV. This CDR3 is built from 14 residues. The germline V and J ends were trimmed by 1 base and 5 bases, with 11 bases remaining between them. Written as DNA, the CDR3 is TGTGCCAGCAGCTTAGGGAGGGCTCGCGAGACCCAGTACTTC. This codes for CASSLGRARETQYF.

The CDR3 DNA is TGTGCCAGTAGACCGGACTACCAAGAGACCCAGTACTTC. Protein: CASRPDYQETQYF. The chain has TRBV19 and TRBJ2-5, with D possibly TRBD2 on 5 matching bases. The CDR3 extends over 13 amino acids. Deletions cut 6 bases from V and 0 bases from J, with 8 bases between. Germline lookup yields CDR1 LNHDA and CDR2 SQIVND (reference sequence).

This clone has a handful of counts. The chain joins TRBV5-6 to TRBJ1-2, with 8 bases lining up with TRBD1. Per germline, CDR1 SGHDT and CDR2 YYEEEE. This CDR3 is built from 13 residues. Germline trimming cut 3 bases from V and 8 bases from J; bases unmatched to any gene: 6. The CDR3 spells CASSSSGGLGYTF. In DNA, the CDR3 is TGTGCCAGCAGCTCGTCAGGGGGCTTGGGCTACACCTTC.